This entry lists 27 T cell receptor beta chains sequenced from one sample in a study of cytomegalovirus exposure and HLA in healthy donors. PCR primers comprised 60 Vbeta and 13 Jbeta primers. This table comes from immunoSEQ multiplex PCR, and its TCRdb copy is limited to in-frame clones, with some not included. The sample holds around 110,000 clones, over 65% seen once. Sequencing input: PBMCs. These receptors all stem from a woman aged 25 to 39 in good health and CMV-seronegative.

The J gene is TRBJ2-7, the V gene TRBV11-3; D not resolved. The length of the CDR3 is 17 residues. Between the trimmed V and J ends, which lost 2 bases and 6 bases, there was a span of 23 bases. Germline V gene lookup returns CDR1 SGHNT and CDR2 YENEEA. The CDR3 protein is CASSLSGLNAETGEQYF. The CDR3 region has the DNA TGTGCCAGCAGCTTATCCGGTTTAAATGCTGAAACGGGCGAGCAGTACTTC.

This chain uses TRBV10-1 with TRBJ1-5; no definite D call. CDR3 size: 10 residues. The germline V and J ends were trimmed by 7 bases and 8 bases, with 6 bases remaining between them. Germline V lookup: CDR1 WNHNN, CDR2 SYGVQD (reference sequence). The CDR3 coding sequence is TGCGCCAGCAATTTAAAGCCCCAGCATTTT. Translated: CASNLKPQHF.

The V gene is TRBV5-8, the J gene TRBJ2-2, with D perhaps matching TRBD1 (6 bases). V was cut by 1 base and J by 2 bases, with 15 bases left in between. The CDR3 consists of 17 residues. The germline V gene has CDR1 SGHTS and CDR2 YDEGEE. The CDR3 nucleotides are TGTGCCAGCAGCTTGACGTGGGACACGGTAAACACCGGGGAGCTGTTTTTT. The encoded protein is CASSLTWDTVNTGELFF.

This chain links TRBV11-1 with TRBJ2-5; 9 bases line up with TRBD2. CDR1 and CDR2 from the germline V gene are SGHAT and FQDESV (reference sequence). CDR3 size: 14 residues. The trim removed 6 bases at V and 5 bases at J, leaving 7 bases unmatched. This CDR3 reads CASRLGGGEETQYF. The DNA for the CDR3 is TGTGCCAGCAGGCTTGGCGGGGGGGAGGAGACCCAGTACTTC.

The chain joins TRBV9 to TRBJ2-7, with D possibly being TRBD1 (6 bases). The CDR3 has 15 amino acids. Germline V gene sequence: CDR1 SGDLS, CDR2 YYNGEE. V lost 0 bases to trimming and J lost 2 bases, with 12 bases between them. CDR3 protein: CASSVGTADTYEQYF. As DNA, the CDR3 is TGTGCCAGCAGCGTAGGGACAGCCGACACCTACGAGCAGTACTTC. Using reference TRBV9 and TRBJ2-7 for the parts outside the CDR3, the full variable domain is DSGVTQTPKHLITATGQRVTLRCSPRSGDLSVYWYQQSLDQGLQFLIQYYNGEERAKGNILERFSAQQFPDLHSELNLSSLELGDSALYFCASSVGTADTYEQYFGPGTRLTVT.

This chain joins TRBV5-1 and TRBJ2-5; no firm D call. Per germline, CDR1 SGHRS and CDR2 YFSETQ. V shed 1 base and J shed 4 bases, with 8 bases lying between them. The CDR3 contains 13 residues. The DNA of the CDR3 is TGCGCCAGCAGCTTGCGGGTGGGAGAGACCCAGTACTTC. This sequence encodes CASSLRVGETQYF.

The chain has TRBV27 and TRBJ2-1; the D gene is possibly TRBD2 (5 bases). This CDR3 is built from 15 residues. Germline V gene sequence: CDR1 MNHEY, CDR2 SMNVEV (reference sequence). V was shortened by 5 bases and J by 1 base, with 12 bases between the two germline ends. The DNA of the CDR3 is TGTGCCAGCAGTGCCCCGGGAACATCCTACAATGAGCAGTTCTTC. This sequence encodes CASSAPGTSYNEQFF.

The J gene is TRBJ1-3, the V gene TRBV6-5; D is ambiguous. V dropped 2 bases and J dropped 0 bases, with 8 bases sitting between them. Germline V gene lookup returns CDR1 MNHEY and CDR2 SVGAGI. The CDR3 consists of 15 residues. The chain's CDR3 is CASSYDTNSGNTIYF. CDR3 DNA: TGTGCCAGCAGTTACGACACCAACTCTGGAAACACCATATATTTT.

The count of this clone is one. The chain recombines TRBV30 with TRBJ2-2, with D perhaps matching TRBD1 (6 bases). CDR3 size: 13 residues. Germline CDR1 is GTSNPN and CDR2 is SVGIG (reference sequence). V dropped 4 bases and J dropped 6 bases, with 12 bases sitting between them. The CDR3 is CAWKSGGAGELFF. For the CDR3, the DNA is TGTGCCTGGAAGTCTGGGGGCGCCGGGGAGCTGTTTTTT.

This clone showed up just a few times. The chain couples TRBV5-8 to TRBJ1-6; maybe TRBD1 (5 bases). V lost 2 bases, J lost 14 bases, and 17 bases lay in between. Germline values: CDR1 SGHTS, CDR2 YDEGEE. This CDR3 is 14 amino acids long. The CDR3 DNA follows: TGTGCCAGCAGCTTTTCGGCAGGGAAGAAGTCCCTCCACTTT. Translation: CASSFSAGKKSLHF.

This clone showed up just once. The CDR3 protein is CASSRRGAMNTEAFF. The DNA of the CDR3 is TGTGCCAGCAGTCGCCGAGGTGCTATGAACACTGAAGCTTTCTTT. The V and J genes are TRBV6-5 and TRBJ1-1; D uncertain. Trimming took 5 bases from V and 0 from J, leaving 13 bases between them. The CDR3 totals 15 residues. CDR1 and CDR2 (germline): MNHEY, SVGAGI.

The chain joins TRBV6-4 to TRBJ1-2, with TRBD1 matching 8 bases. V shed 6 bases and J 6 bases; nucleotides not matched to a gene: 6. The length of the CDR3 is 13 residues. CDR1 and CDR2 (germline): MRHNA, SNTAGT. CDR3 region: CASRRTGSHGYTF. The CDR3 nucleotides read TGTGCCAGCAGACGGACAGGGTCTCATGGCTACACCTTC.

The J gene is TRBJ2-3, the V gene TRBV5-1; TRBD2 might be the D (5 bases). The CDR3 loop spans 16 amino acids. Germline CDR1 and CDR2: SGHRS and YFSETQ. Trimming shortened V by 2 bases and J by 6 bases, and 19 bases separated the two germline ends. Here the CDR3 reads CASSFLGIREGDTQYF. In DNA form, the CDR3 reads TGCGCCAGCAGCTTCTTAGGGATCCGGGAAGGGGATACGCAGTATTTT.

V and J are TRBV11-3 and TRBJ2-1; TRBD1 agrees at 8 bases. The trim removed 2 bases at V and 8 bases at J, leaving 11 bases unmatched. Germline CDR1 and CDR2: SGHNT and YENEEA. The CDR3 spans 16 residues. The CDR3 DNA reads as TGTGCCAGCAGCTTAAAGGGGACAGGTCTTGTGGATGAGCAGTTCTTC. This translates into CASSLKGTGLVDEQFF.

J is TRBJ1-4 and V is TRBV18, with D possibly being TRBD1 (5 bases). Trimming took off 2 bases at V and 7 bases at J, with 8 bases between the two ends. CDR1 KGHSH and CDR2 LQKENI come from the germline V gene. The CDR3 length is 13 residues. CDR3 loop: CASSPRGSEKLFF. Written as DNA, the CDR3 is TGTGCCAGCTCACCAAGGGGCTCTGAAAAACTGTTTTTT.

This chain connects TRBV6-5 to TRBJ1-3; no reliable D call. The germline V gene has CDR1 MNHEY and CDR2 SVGAGI. V lost 6 bases to trimming and J lost 0 bases, with 12 bases between them. This CDR3 has 15 residues. The CDR3 DNA reads as TGTGCCAGCAGCCCAGACAAGAGCTCTGGAAACACCATATATTTT. Translated: CASSPDKSSGNTIYF.

The chain recombines TRBV27 with TRBJ1-5, with D unclear. The V and J ends lost 4 bases and 4 bases respectively, with 8 bases between them. CDR1 is MNHEY, CDR2 SMNVEV, per germline (reference sequence). The CDR3 consists of 13 residues. The CDR3 bases are TGTGCCAGCAGTTCCCAGGTTAATCAGCCCCAGCATTTT. It translates to CASSSQVNQPQHF.

The gene calls are TRBV7-9 and TRBJ1-1; TRBD1 is a possible D gene (5 bases). The germline V gene encodes CDR1 SEHNR and CDR2 FQNEAQ (reference sequence). The ends were cut back, 7 bases at V and 1 base at J, with 13 bases in the middle. The CDR3 length is 14 residues. The CDR3 loop reads CASIQGRGNTEAFF. Here the CDR3 DNA reads TGTGCCAGCATCCAGGGAAGAGGGAACACTGAAGCTTTCTTT.

Written as DNA, the CDR3 is TGTGCCTGGGGGACAGGGAGCACAGATACGCAGTATTTT. This codes for CAWGTGSTDTQYF. This rearrangement joins TRBV30 to TRBJ2-3; 9 nucleotides line up with TRBD1. V was pared by 5 bases and J by 0 bases, with 0 bases of the junction left unmatched. This CDR3 is 13 amino acids long. Germline CDR1 reads GTSNPN; CDR2 reads SVGIG (reference sequence).

The chain carries TRBV6-5 and TRBJ1-1; 8 nucleotides match TRBD1. The CDR3 has 15 residues. CDR1 is MNHEY, CDR2 SVGAGI, per germline. Germline trimming cut 6 bases from V and 5 bases from J; bases unmatched to any gene: 11. The CDR3 sequence is CASRVTGVRDTEAFF. The CDR3 DNA reads TGTGCCAGCAGAGTGACAGGGGTTCGGGATACTGAAGCTTTCTTT.

The rearrangement joins TRBV28 to TRBJ1-3; D is perhaps TRBD1 (5 bases). The CDR3 runs 14 residues. V lost 1 base and J lost 4, with 8 bases in between. Germline V gene lookup returns CDR1 MDHEN and CDR2 SYDVKM. The chain's CDR3 is CASSLLGQGNTIYF. DNA for the CDR3: TGTGCCAGCAGTTTATTGGGGCAGGGAAACACCATATATTTT.

The chain joins TRBV4-3 to TRBJ1-6; D not certain. CDR1 is LGHNA and CDR2 is YSLEER in the germline V gene. Trimming left V 1 base short and J 7 bases short, with 11 bases between. CDR3 size: 15 residues. The DNA of the CDR3 is TGCGCCAGCAGCCAAGTACCCCCACAAAATTCACCCCTCCACTTT. Its translation: CASSQVPPQNSPLHF.

This clone occurred a few times. The gene calls are TRBV18 and TRBJ1-1; tentatively, D is TRBD1 (6 bases). CDR1 KGHSH and CDR2 LQKENI come from the germline V gene. Trimming stripped 3 bases from V and 9 bases from J, with 11 bases between. This CDR3 contains 12 residues. The CDR3 DNA follows: TGTGCCAGCTCACCTTCGGACAGACAAGCTTTCTTT. It codes for CASSPSDRQAFF.

This chain uses TRBV7-2 with TRBJ1-5; tentative D call: TRBD1 (5 bases). CDR3 length equals 15 residues. Trimming shortened V by 4 bases and J by 4 bases, and 14 bases separated the two germline ends. Germline V gene lookup returns CDR1 SGHTA and CDR2 FQGNSA. The CDR3: CASSSGGSPNQPQHF. CDR3 DNA sequence: TGTGCCAGCAGCTCGGGGGGATCCCCAAATCAGCCCCAGCATTTT.

The sample holds a few counts of this clone. This chain joins TRBV5-1 and TRBJ2-5, with D unclear. CDR3 length: 15 residues. Germline CDR1 SGHRS, CDR2 YFSETQ. Trimming took off 1 base at V and 4 bases at J, with 14 bases between the two ends. CDR3 DNA: TGCGCCAGCAGCTTGAGAGTCGATCCCCGAGAGACCCAGTACTTC. Protein product: CASSLRVDPRETQYF. Filled out from reference TRBV5-1 and TRBJ2-5, the complete variable domain reads KAGVTQTPRYLIKTRGQQVTLSCSPISGHRSVSWYQQTPGQGLQFLFEYFSETQRNKGNFPGRFSGRQFSNSRSEMNVSTLELGDSALYLCASSLRVDPRETQYFGPGTRLLVL.

This chain joins TRBV19 and TRBJ2-1; TRBD2 might be the D (6 bases). Germline assignment: CDR1 LNHDA and CDR2 SQIVND (reference sequence). The CDR3 extends over 12 amino acids. Deletions cut 10 bases from V and 8 bases from J, with 15 bases between. CDR3 protein: CAIGTQWDEQFF. CDR3 bases: TGTGCCATTGGGACTCAATGGGATGAGCAGTTCTTC.

The rearrangement joins TRBV7-9 to TRBJ2-5; TRBD1 is a possible D gene (6 bases). Looked up from germline, CDR1 is SEHNR and CDR2 is FQNEAQ (reference sequence). This CDR3 has 14 amino acids. Trimming shortened V by 0 bases and J by 1 base, and 6 bases separated the two germline ends. The CDR3 region has the DNA TGTGCCAGCAGCTTAGCGGACAGCCAAGAGACCCAGTACTTC. This translates into CASSLADSQETQYF. The full variable domain, with the rest looked up from reference TRBV7-9 and TRBJ2-5, is DTGVSQNPRHKITKRGQNVTFRCDPISEHNRLYWYRQTLGQGPEFLTYFQNEAQLEKSRLLSDRFSAERPKGSFSTLEIQRTEQGDSAMYLCASSLADSQETQYFGPGTRLLVL.